Below are 20 T cell receptor beta chains sequenced from a single sample in a study of cytomegalovirus exposure and HLA in healthy donors. Profiled with immunoSEQ multiplex PCR; TCRdb holds only in-frame clones, not every one. The data hold tens of thousands of clones, with around 96% observed a single time. Sequenced material: PBMCs. The source of these receptors is a man in his thirties or forties in good health and CMV-seropositive.

The chain couples TRBV5-6 to TRBJ2-7; 7 bases fit TRBD2. The length of the CDR3 is 15 residues. Germline CDR1 SGHDT, CDR2 YYEEEE. Trimming cost V 3 bases and J 0 bases; bases outside gene matches: 6. The CDR3 coding sequence is TGTGCCAGCAGCTCGGGACGGGGGGTCTCCTACGAGCAGTACTTC. Amino acid sequence: CASSSGRGVSYEQYF.

The chain employs TRBV28 and TRBJ1-1, with TRBD1 identical over 8 bases. The CDR3 has 15 residues. CDR1 and CDR2 (germline): MDHEN, SYDVKM. Trimming at V came to 7 bases and at J to 1 base, leaving 8 bases not matched to a gene. The CDR3 sequence is CASNPTQGANTEAFF. CDR3 bases: TGTGCCAGCAACCCGACGCAGGGGGCGAACACTGAAGCTTTCTTT.

The gene calls are TRBV4-3 and TRBJ2-7; 7 bases line up with TRBD1. This CDR3 contains 15 residues. V dropped 0 bases and J dropped 4; count of bases not matched to a gene: 6. The germline CDR1 and CDR2 sequences are LGHNA and YSLEER. The DNA for the CDR3 is TGCGCCAGCAGCCAAGATGAGGGGGCGCCGTACGAGCAGTACTTC. Translated, it gives CASSQDEGAPYEQYF.

V is TRBV13 and J is TRBJ2-1; the match to TRBD2 covers 10 bases. V lost 5 bases, J lost 7 bases, and 11 bases stayed unmatched. CDR1 is PRHDT and CDR2 is FYEKMQ in the germline V gene (reference sequence). The CDR3 is 16 residues long. The CDR3, as DNA: TGTGCCAGCAGCCCCCAAGCGGGAGGGCCGGGAAATGAGCAGTTCTTC. Its protein product is CASSPQAGGPGNEQFF.

The chain joins TRBV27 to TRBJ2-7, with D possibly matching TRBD2 (6 bases). This CDR3 spans 12 amino acids. Germline V gene sequence: CDR1 MNHEY, CDR2 SMNVEV (reference sequence). Trimming took 3 bases from V and 3 from J, leaving 6 bases between them. The CDR3 spells CASSLGGYEQYF. The CDR3 region has the DNA TGTGCCAGCAGTTTGGGAGGCTACGAGCAGTACTTC.

V is TRBV4-1 and J is TRBJ1-4; D is perhaps TRBD1 (5 bases). The germline V gene encodes CDR1 MGHRA and CDR2 YSYEKL. Trimming removed 2 bases at V and 8 bases at J, with 15 bases between. The CDR3 totals 15 residues. CDR3 sequence (DNA): TGCGCCAGCAGCCAAAGCGGGGGGGGTGGCGAAAAACTGTTTTTT. It yields the protein CASSQSGGGGEKLFF.

The DNA for the CDR3 is TGTGCCAGCTCGTTCCTAGAACGGTTCGGGAATCAGCCCCAGCATTTT. Protein: CASSFLERFGNQPQHF. J is TRBJ1-5 and V is TRBV2; D is uncertain. Between the trimmed V and J ends, which lost 8 bases and 4 bases, there was a span of 21 bases. Germline V CDR1 and CDR2: SNHLY, FYNNEI. This CDR3 region has 16 residues.

The chain carries TRBV28 and TRBJ2-5; the D is unclear. The germline gives CDR1 MDHEN, CDR2 SYDVKM. V was cut by 6 bases and J by 2 bases, with 16 bases left in between. CDR3 length: 15 amino acids. The CDR3 DNA is TGTGCCAGCAGAGGTGCGGCAGCAGTGCAAGAGACCCAGTACTTC. This sequence encodes CASRGAAAVQETQYF.

This chain links TRBV19 with TRBJ2-7, with 8 positions matching TRBD2. From germline, CDR1 is LNHDA and CDR2 SQIVND (reference sequence). Unmatched junction bases numbered 1, after V lost 10 bases and J lost 2 bases. This CDR3 comprises 11 residues. This CDR3 is CATGGAYEQYF. CDR3 DNA sequence: TGTGCCACCGGGGGGGCCTACGAGCAGTACTTC. The whole variable domain, remainder taken from reference TRBV19 and TRBJ2-7, is DGGITQSPKYLFRKEGQNVTLSCEQNLNHDAMYWYRQDPGQGLRLIYYSQIVNDFQKGDIAEGYSVSREKKESFPLTVTSAQKNPTAFYLCATGGAYEQYFGPGTRLTVT.

The chain employs TRBV28 and TRBJ1-1; D is ambiguous. The CDR3 is 12 residues long. The germline V gene encodes CDR1 MDHEN and CDR2 SYDVKM. Trimming removed 9 bases at V and 2 bases at J, with 10 bases between. The CDR3 region is CASGSPNTEAFF. The CDR3 coding sequence is TGTGCCAGTGGGAGCCCTAACACTGAAGCTTTCTTT.

This sequence joins TRBV6-6 and TRBJ2-7; 8 positions agree with TRBD2. The CDR3 runs to 16 residues. The V gene's germline CDR1 is MNHNY and CDR2 SVGAGI (reference sequence). Trimming took 7 bases from V and 0 from J; bases not matched to a gene: 11. CDR3 DNA: TGTGCCAGCAAGTTCTCCGAGGCGGGAGGCTCCTACGAGCAGTACTTC. Translating it yields CASKFSEAGGSYEQYF.

This chain uses TRBV13 with TRBJ1-1, with D unclear. This CDR3 region has 13 residues. With 4 bases removed from V and 0 bases from J, the gap between germline ends came to 6 bases. Germline V gene lookup returns CDR1 PRHDT and CDR2 FYEKMQ (reference sequence). CDR3 coding DNA: TGTGCCAGCAGCTACACAGTGAACACTGAAGCTTTCTTT. Its translation: CASSYTVNTEAFF. Complete variable domain (other parts from reference TRBV13 and TRBJ1-1): AAGVIQSPRHLIKEKRETATLKCYPIPRHDTVYWYQQGPGQDPQFLISFYEKMQSDKGSIPDRFSAQQFSDYHSELNMSSLELGDSALYFCASSYTVNTEAFFGQGTRLTVV.

The chain employs TRBV6-5 and TRBJ2-7; 8 nucleotides match TRBD1. The CDR3 contains 15 residues. J was trimmed by 1 base and V by 6 bases; bases with no gene match: 8. The V gene's germline CDR1 is MNHEY and CDR2 SVGAGI. CDR3 protein: CASRLQGESSYEQYF. CDR3 DNA: TGTGCCAGCAGGCTACAGGGGGAAAGTTCCTACGAGCAGTACTTC.

This clone was seen a single time. This sequence joins TRBV19 and TRBJ1-3; maybe TRBD1 (6 bases). This CDR3 has 16 residues. V shed 5 bases and J shed 0 bases, with 14 bases lying between them. Germline loops: CDR1 LNHDA, CDR2 SQIVND (reference sequence). This chain's CDR3 is CASSDRQDFSGNTIYF. CDR3 in DNA: TGTGCCAGTAGTGACCGACAGGACTTCTCTGGAAACACCATATATTTT.

The genes are TRBV7-9 and TRBJ2-7, with a tentative D call TRBD1 (6 bases). V was shortened by 2 bases and J by 2 bases, with 13 bases between the two germline ends. The CDR3 sequence is 15 residues long. Germline V gives CDR1 SEHNR, CDR2 FQNEAQ (reference sequence). CDR3 sequence: CASSLQGQPAYEQYF. CDR3 in DNA: TGTGCCAGCAGCTTACAAGGACAGCCAGCCTACGAGCAGTACTTC.

V and J are TRBV4-1 and TRBJ1-5; TRBD1 is a possible D gene (6 bases). Germline-derived CDR1 and CDR2 are MGHRA and YSYEKL. The V end was cut by 0 bases, the J end by 10 bases, with 19 bases between. The CDR3 contains 16 residues. The CDR3 here is CASSQDRDGTTYPQHF. CDR3 nucleotides: TGCGCCAGCAGCCAAGATCGGGACGGGACAACATACCCCCAGCATTTT.

This chain uses TRBV30 with TRBJ2-3, with D perhaps matching TRBD1 (7 bases). Germline-derived CDR1 and CDR2 are GTSNPN and SVGIG (reference sequence). The V end was cut by 3 bases, the J end by 1 base, with 11 bases between. The CDR3 runs to 14 residues. CDR3 DNA: TGTGCCTGGAGGGTCAGGGGGGGCACAGATACGCAGTATTTT. Amino acids: CAWRVRGGTDTQYF. The complete variable domain, with remaining parts taken from reference TRBV30 and TRBJ2-3, reads SQTIHQWPATLVQPVGSPLSLECTVEGTSNPNLYWYRQAAGRGLQLLFYSVGIGQISSEVPQNLSASRPQDRQFILSSKKLLLSDSGFYLCAWRVRGGTDTQYFGPGTRLTVL.

This chain uses TRBV28 with TRBJ2-7; D gene unclear. This CDR3 is 13 amino acids long. Germline loops: CDR1 MDHEN, CDR2 SYDVKM. V was shortened by 1 base and J by 2 bases, with 6 bases between the two germline ends. The CDR3 region has the DNA TGTGCCAGCAGTTTATCTATCCCCTACGAGCAGTACTTC. Its translation: CASSLSIPYEQYF.

The chain carries TRBV7-8 and TRBJ1-2; TRBD1 matches 10 bases. Germline assignment: CDR1 SGHVS and CDR2 FQNEAQ. Germline trimming cut 0 bases from V and 7 bases from J; bases unmatched to any gene: 5. The CDR3 spans 15 residues. This CDR3 reads CASSLADRGKGGYTF. DNA of the CDR3: TGTGCCAGCAGCTTAGCGGACAGGGGGAAGGGTGGCTACACCTTC.

V gene TRBV30 combines with J gene TRBJ1-4, with 7 nucleotides matching TRBD1. J lost 4 bases, V lost 2 bases, and 4 bases had no gene match. Germline V gives CDR1 GTSNPN, CDR2 SVGIG (reference sequence). The CDR3 consists of 14 residues. This chain's CDR3 is CAWSRTGYNEKLFF. The CDR3 coding sequence is TGTGCCTGGAGTCGGACAGGCTATAATGAAAAACTGTTTTTT.